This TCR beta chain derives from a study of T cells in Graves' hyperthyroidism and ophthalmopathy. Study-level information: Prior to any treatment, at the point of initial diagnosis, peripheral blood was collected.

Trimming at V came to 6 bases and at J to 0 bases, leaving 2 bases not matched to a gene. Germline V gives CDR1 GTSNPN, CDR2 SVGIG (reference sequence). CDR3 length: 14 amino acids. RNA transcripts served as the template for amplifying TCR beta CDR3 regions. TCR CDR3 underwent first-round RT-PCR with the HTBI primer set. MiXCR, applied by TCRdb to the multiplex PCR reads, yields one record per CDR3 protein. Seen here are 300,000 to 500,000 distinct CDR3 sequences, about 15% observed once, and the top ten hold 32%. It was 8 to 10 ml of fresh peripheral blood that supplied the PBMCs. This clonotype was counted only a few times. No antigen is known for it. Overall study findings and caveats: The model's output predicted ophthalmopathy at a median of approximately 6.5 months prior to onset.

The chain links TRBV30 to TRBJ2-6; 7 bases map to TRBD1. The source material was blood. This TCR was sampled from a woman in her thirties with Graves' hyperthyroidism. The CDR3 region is CACDRDSGANVLTF. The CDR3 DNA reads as TGTGCCTGTGACAGGGACTCTGGGGCCAACGTCCTGACTTTC.